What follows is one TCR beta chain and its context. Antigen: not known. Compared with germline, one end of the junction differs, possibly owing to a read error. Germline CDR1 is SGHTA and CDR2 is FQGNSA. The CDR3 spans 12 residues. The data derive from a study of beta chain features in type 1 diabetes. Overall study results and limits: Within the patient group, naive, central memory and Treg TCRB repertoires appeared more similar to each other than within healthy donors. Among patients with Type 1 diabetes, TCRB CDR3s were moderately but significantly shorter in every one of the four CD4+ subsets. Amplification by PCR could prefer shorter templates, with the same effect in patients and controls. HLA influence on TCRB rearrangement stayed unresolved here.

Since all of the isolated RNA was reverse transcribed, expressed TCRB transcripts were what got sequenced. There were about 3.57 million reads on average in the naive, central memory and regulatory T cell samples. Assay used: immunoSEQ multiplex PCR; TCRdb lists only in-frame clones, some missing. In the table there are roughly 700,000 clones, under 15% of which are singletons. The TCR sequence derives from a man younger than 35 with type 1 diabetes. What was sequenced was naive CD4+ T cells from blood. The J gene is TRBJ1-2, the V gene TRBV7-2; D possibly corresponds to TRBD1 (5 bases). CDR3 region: CASSSPPGPWLF. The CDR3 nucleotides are TGTGCCAGCAGCTCGCCGCCAGGGCCGTGGCTCTTC.